These 14 T cell receptor beta chains were all obtained from the same sample, sequenced in a study of cytomegalovirus exposure and HLA in healthy donors. Generated by immunoSEQ multiplex PCR, the TCRdb table keeps only in-frame clones and is missing some. This table has about 56,000 clones, about 91% appearing once. The sequenced material came from PBMCs. The receptors were sampled from a woman aged 18-29 years in good health and CMV-seronegative.

This chain uses TRBV7-2 with TRBJ1-2; the D gene is possibly TRBD1 (5 bases). The CDR3 runs 13 residues. V shed 5 bases and J shed 13 bases, with 20 bases lying between them. Germline V gene data show CDR1 as SGHTA and CDR2 as FQGNSA. The CDR3 loop is CASSPGQALQGTF. The CDR3 bases are TGTGCCAGCAGCCCAGGCCAGGCCCTTCAGGGCACCTTC.

V and J are TRBV12-5 and TRBJ2-7; 8 nucleotides align to TRBD1. This CDR3 comprises 15 residues. The V gene's germline CDR1 is LGHNT and CDR2 FRNRAP. Unmatched junction bases numbered 10, after V lost 4 bases and J lost 5 bases. For the CDR3, the DNA is TGTGCTAGTGGTTCGACCATTACAGGGGGAGACGAGCAGTACTTC. As protein: CASGSTITGGDEQYF.

The CDR3 DNA sequence: TGTGCCAGCAGCTTAGACAGGGGGCCGAACACTGAAGCTTTCTTT. This encodes CASSLDRGPNTEAFF. The chain uses TRBV7-3 and TRBJ1-1, with 10 bases lining up with TRBD1. The CDR3 loop spans 15 amino acids. V was pared by 2 bases and J by 1 base, with 1 base of the junction left unmatched. The germline V gene has CDR1 SGHTA and CDR2 FQGTGA. The full variable domain, with the rest looked up from reference TRBV7-3 and TRBJ1-1, is GAGVSQTPSNKVTEKGKYVELRCDPISGHTALYWYRQSLGQGPEFLIYFQGTGAADDSGLPNDRFFAVRPEGSVSTLKIQRTERGDSAVYLCASSLDRGPNTEAFFGQGTRLTVV.

This chain joins TRBV19 and TRBJ1-3, with TRBD1 as a possible D gene (6 bases). This CDR3 is 13 amino acids long. Trimming pared 8 bases from V and 2 bases from J, leaving 10 bases between. CDR1 is LNHDA and CDR2 is SQIVND in the germline V gene (reference sequence). CDR3 sequence reads: CASGSGAGNTIYF. The CDR3 coding sequence is TGTGCCAGTGGGTCAGGGGCTGGAAACACCATATATTTT. The full variable domain, with the rest looked up from reference TRBV19 and TRBJ1-3, is DGGITQSPKYLFRKEGQNVTLSCEQNLNHDAMYWYRQDPGQGLRLIYYSQIVNDFQKGDIAEGYSVSREKKESFPLTVTSAQKNPTAFYLCASGSGAGNTIYFGEGSWLTVV.

This clone has a single count. The chain recombines TRBV5-4 with TRBJ2-7, with TRBD1 matching over 9 bases. CDR1 is SGHNT, CDR2 YYREEE, per germline (reference sequence). CDR3 size: 14 residues. V lost 5 bases, J lost 2 bases, and 5 bases stayed unmatched. CDR3 region: CASSSGTGTYEQYF. The CDR3 DNA reads as TGTGCCAGCAGTTCCGGGACAGGGACCTACGAGCAGTACTTC.

This chain connects TRBV7-2 to TRBJ1-5; D gene uncertain. The CDR3 totals 13 residues. Trimming took off 2 bases at V and 7 bases at J, with 9 bases between the two ends. CDR1 is SGHTA, CDR2 FQGNSA, per germline. The CDR3 nucleotides are TGTGCCAGCAGCTTATGGAGAGACCAGCCCCAGCATTTT. Translating it yields CASSLWRDQPQHF.

The chain joins TRBV5-1 to TRBJ2-3; 9 positions match TRBD2. V shed 4 bases and J 2 bases; nucleotides not matched to a gene: 8. There are 16 residues in the CDR3. Germline V lookup: CDR1 SGHRS, CDR2 YFSETQ. CDR3 bases: TGCGCCAGCAGCCCCGTTAGCGGGGGCATCACAGATACGCAGTATTTT. The encoded protein is CASSPVSGGITDTQYF. The complete variable domain, with remaining parts taken from reference TRBV5-1 and TRBJ2-3, reads KAGVTQTPRYLIKTRGQQVTLSCSPISGHRSVSWYQQTPGQGLQFLFEYFSETQRNKGNFPGRFSGRQFSNSRSEMNVSTLELGDSALYLCASSPVSGGITDTQYFGPGTRLTVL.

The chain employs TRBV28 and TRBJ1-2; possibly TRBD1 for D (5 bases). The CDR3 contains 13 residues. Germline-derived CDR1 and CDR2 are MDHEN and SYDVKM. The V end lost 8 bases, the J end lost 1 base, and 11 bases lay between the germline ends. CDR3 sequence reads: CASRVGVNYGYTF. Here the CDR3 DNA reads TGTGCCAGCCGGGTAGGGGTTAACTATGGCTACACCTTC.

The gene calls are TRBV30 and TRBJ2-5; TRBD2 aligns across 8 bases. The germline V gene encodes CDR1 GTSNPN and CDR2 SVGIG (reference sequence). The length of the CDR3 is 12 residues. After removal of 4 bases from V and 4 bases from J, the junction contained 2 bases not matched to a gene. The CDR3 protein is CAWTSGGETQYF. Here the CDR3 DNA reads TGTGCCTGGACCAGCGGGGGAGAGACCCAGTACTTC. The full variable domain, in which reference TRBV30 and TRBJ2-5 provide the parts outside the CDR3, is SQTIHQWPATLVQPVGSPLSLECTVEGTSNPNLYWYRQAAGRGLQLLFYSVGIGQISSEVPQNLSASRPQDRQFILSSKKLLLSDSGFYLCAWTSGGETQYFGPGTRLLVL.

This clone was detected only a few times. The CDR3 DNA is TGTGCCAGCATAGATGGGGGACAGACCTACGAGCAGTACTTC. Translating it yields CASIDGGQTYEQYF. The rearrangement links TRBV6-6 to TRBJ2-7, with TRBD1 matching over 7 bases. Unmatched junction bases numbered 8, after V lost 7 bases and J lost 2 bases. The CDR3 is 14 residues long. Germline loops: CDR1 MNHNY, CDR2 SVGAGI (reference sequence).

Only one count was recorded for this clone. One end of the junction does not line up with germline, which may come from a read error. This chain connects TRBV7-7 to TRBJ2-2; tentative D call: TRBD2 (5 bases). CDR1 and CDR2 from the germline V gene are SSHAT and FNYEAQ (reference sequence). The CDR3 is made up of 14 amino acids. The CDR3 sequence is CASSFSVMDGELFF. The CDR3 DNA sequence: TGTGCTAGCAGCTTTAGCGTTATGGACGGGGAGCTGTTTTTT. The variable domain in full, with the rest retrieved from reference TRBV7-7 and TRBJ2-2, is GAGVSQSPRYKVTKRGQDVTLRCDPISSHATLYWYQQALGQGPEFLTYFNYEAQPDKSGLPSDRFSAERPEGSISTLTIQRTEQRDSAMYRCASSFSVMDGELFFGEGSRLTVL.

V and J are TRBV28 and TRBJ2-4; D might be TRBD2 (6 bases). Trimming pared 3 bases from V and 6 bases from J, leaving 12 bases between. The CDR3 contains 14 residues. Germline CDR1 MDHEN, CDR2 SYDVKM. CDR3 amino acids: CASSFRELGNIQYF. The CDR3 DNA follows: TGTGCCAGCAGTTTCCGGGAGCTGGGAAACATTCAGTACTTC.

In its sample, this clone was seen once. The V and J genes are TRBV25-1 and TRBJ2-7; 9 bases match TRBD2. Germline lookup yields CDR1 MGHDK and CDR2 SYGVNS. The CDR3 is made up of 18 amino acids. The J segment lost 2 bases and the V segment lost 5 bases, leaving 16 bases of the junction unmatched. DNA of the CDR3: TGTGCCAGCAGTCCGAATATGGCTAGCGGGAAAGAAACCTACGAGCAGTACTTC. It specifies CASSPNMASGKETYEQYF.

This chain joins TRBV27 and TRBJ1-2; tentative D call: TRBD1 (6 bases). Germline-derived CDR1 and CDR2 are MNHEY and SMNVEV (reference sequence). The CDR3 is made up of 14 amino acids. Deletions cut 5 bases from V and 5 bases from J, with 15 bases between. CDR3 residues: CASSERGGGYGYTF. The CDR3 DNA sequence: TGTGCCAGCAGTGAGCGCGGGGGCGGGTATGGCTACACCTTC.